One sample yielded the 14 T cell receptor beta chains listed below, sequenced in a study of blood T cell repertoires in COVID-19. Produced via immunoSEQ multiplex PCR; TCRdb's table is partial and in-frame only. The sample shows 100,000 to 150,000 clones, 65% to 90% of them seen only once. Source material: peripheral blood. Receptors were obtained from an elderly man with active or convalescent COVID-19.

The V call is TRBV5-5, the J call TRBJ2-7; tentatively, D is TRBD2 (7 bases). The CDR3 has 17 amino acids. Germline V gene lookup returns CDR1 SGHKS and CDR2 YYEKEE (reference sequence). Trimming cost V 6 bases and J 0 bases, with 22 bases left between them. The CDR3, as DNA: TGTGCCAGCACCCTGAGGGGGGGGGATTCTGTCTCCTACGAGCAGTACTTC. Its translation: CASTLRGGDSVSYEQYF. Combining the CDR3 with reference TRBV5-5 and TRBJ2-7 gives the whole variable domain DAGVTQSPTHLIKTRGQQVTLRCSPISGHKSVSWYQQVLGQGPQFIFQYYEKEERGRGNFPDRFSARQFPNYSSELNVNALLLGDSALYLCASTLRGGDSVSYEQYFGPGTRLTVT.

This chain connects TRBV5-1 to TRBJ2-5; 10 nucleotides align to TRBD1. V was clipped by 3 bases and J by 2 bases; unmatched bases: 10. The CDR3 consists of 17 residues. Germline CDR1 and CDR2: SGHRS and YFSETQ. CDR3 amino acids: CASSWDRGRWGQETQYF. The CDR3 region has the DNA TGCGCCAGCAGCTGGGACAGGGGCCGATGGGGTCAAGAGACCCAGTACTTC.

The chain uses TRBV6-5 and TRBJ1-6; D uncertain. The V end lost 7 bases, the J end lost 9 bases, and 16 bases lay between the germline ends. Germline V lookup: CDR1 MNHEY, CDR2 SVGAGI. The length of the CDR3 is 14 residues. The CDR3 protein is CASTQSAVSSPLHF. CDR3 nucleotides: TGTGCCAGCACCCAGTCGGCGGTATCTTCACCCCTCCACTTT.

The chain employs TRBV7-9 and TRBJ2-1, with 12 bases identical to TRBD2. CDR1 is SEHNR and CDR2 is FQNEAQ in the germline V gene (reference sequence). The trim removed 5 bases at V and 9 bases at J, leaving 8 bases unmatched. The CDR3 has 15 amino acids. The CDR3 nucleotides read TGTGCCAGCAGCCCGCGGACTAGCGGGACCGGTGAGCAGTTCTTC. As protein: CASSPRTSGTGEQFF.

V gene TRBV6-5 combines with J gene TRBJ1-2, with TRBD1 identical over 9 bases. Germline V gene data show CDR1 as MNHEY and CDR2 as SVGAGI. The CDR3 sequence is 16 residues long. V lost 0 bases, J lost 6 bases, and 8 bases stayed unmatched. CDR3: CASSYSLDRGKNGYTF. The CDR3 region has the DNA TGTGCCAGCAGTTACTCCCTGGACAGGGGAAAGAATGGCTACACCTTC.

This clone was detected once. This chain uses TRBV18 with TRBJ2-1, with 9 bases that match TRBD2. V was pared by 0 bases and J by 3 bases, with 6 bases of the junction left unmatched. CDR1 is KGHSH and CDR2 is LQKENI in the germline V gene. The CDR3 sequence is 17 residues long. The CDR3 DNA reads as TGTGCCAGCTCACCACCGAATAGCGGGAGATTCTACAATGAGCAGTTCTTC. It is translated as CASSPPNSGRFYNEQFF.

This chain uses TRBV19 with TRBJ2-5, with 11 bases lining up with TRBD2. The ends lost 3 bases at V and 2 bases at J; junction bases unmatched: 11. Germline-derived CDR1 and CDR2 are LNHDA and SQIVND (reference sequence). CDR3 length: 18 residues. CDR3 residues: CASSMRASGRLGQETQYF. In DNA, the CDR3 is TGTGCCAGTAGTATGAGGGCTAGCGGGAGGTTGGGGCAAGAGACCCAGTACTTC. The full variable domain, with the rest looked up from reference TRBV19 and TRBJ2-5, is DGGITQSPKYLFRKEGQNVTLSCEQNLNHDAMYWYRQDPGQGLRLIYYSQIVNDFQKGDIAEGYSVSREKKESFPLTVTSAQKNPTAFYLCASSMRASGRLGQETQYFGPGTRLLVL.

The rearrangement uses TRBV5-1 and TRBJ1-1; tentatively, D is TRBD1 (5 bases). Trimming took off 0 bases at V and 5 bases at J, with 8 bases between the two ends. Germline V gene lookup returns CDR1 SGHRS and CDR2 YFSETQ. This CDR3 has 13 residues. CDR3 nucleotides: TGCGCCAGCAGCTTGGAGCGGGGGACTGAAGCTTTCTTT. Its translation: CASSLERGTEAFF.

The CDR3 region is CASSYSMGLAGGLEQFF. For the CDR3, the DNA is TGTGCCAGCAGTTACTCGATGGGTCTAGCGGGAGGCCTAGAGCAGTTCTTC. The gene calls are TRBV6-2 or TRBV6-3 and TRBJ2-1; TRBD2 aligns across 11 bases. The CDR3 is 17 amino acids. V lost 0 bases, J lost 10 bases, and 11 bases stayed unmatched. Germline V gives CDR1 MNHEY, CDR2 SVGEGT.

This clone was detected once. The chain links TRBV18 to TRBJ2-6, with a weak D call TRBD2 (7 bases). V lost 2 bases and J 1 base, leaving 15 bases between the germline ends. The germline V gene encodes CDR1 KGHSH and CDR2 LQKENI. The CDR3 has 18 residues. The CDR3 region is CASSPGPGGGSGANVLTF. As DNA, the CDR3 is TGTGCCAGCTCACCAGGCCCGGGGGGCGGGTCTGGGGCCAACGTCCTGACTTTC.

V usage is TRBV27 and J usage is TRBJ2-7, with TRBD1 matching over 11 bases. With 7 bases clipped from V and 6 bases from J, the junction kept 8 bases outside the gene matches. This CDR3 region has 14 residues. Germline lookup yields CDR1 MNHEY and CDR2 SMNVEV (reference sequence). The CDR3 spells CASMARGQGAEQYF. The CDR3 DNA is TGTGCCAGCATGGCTCGCGGACAGGGGGCCGAGCAGTACTTC.

This clone appeared a few times. The CDR3 sequence is CASSKDRGQSTDTQYF. DNA of the CDR3: TGTGCCAGCAGCAAGGACAGGGGGCAGAGCACAGATACGCAGTATTTT. The rearrangement links TRBV9 to TRBJ2-3, with 11 bases fitting TRBD1. The junction had 4 bases not matched to a gene; V was cut back by 4 bases and J by 0 bases. Germline loops: CDR1 SGDLS, CDR2 YYNGEE. The CDR3 runs 16 residues.

The chain recombines TRBV6-5 with TRBJ1-3; D call uncertain. Trimming removed 5 bases from V and 0 bases from J, with 8 bases in between. Germline-derived CDR1 and CDR2 are MNHEY and SVGAGI. The CDR3 sequence is 14 residues long. The CDR3 reads CASSTRDSGNTIYF. DNA of the CDR3: TGTGCCAGCAGTACCCGGGACTCTGGAAACACCATATATTTT.

The rearrangement joins TRBV10-2 to TRBJ2-2, with D possibly matching TRBD2 (5 bases). Trimming stripped 8 bases from V and 5 bases from J, with 12 bases between. The CDR3 loop spans 13 amino acids. Per the germline V gene, CDR1 is WSHSY and CDR2 is SAAADI. The CDR3 here is CASSAGVTGELFF. The CDR3 DNA sequence: TGCGCCAGCTCCGCCGGGGTTACCGGGGAGCTGTTTTTT.